The clone carrying this TCR beta chain was observed once. Its antigen remains unknown. Trimming removed 1 base from V and 11 bases from J, with 9 bases in between. The germline V gene has CDR1 LGHNA and CDR2 YNFKEQ. This CDR3 is built from 12 residues. Nashville, Tennessee was home to all donors, each a Caucasian adult. This record belongs to a study of shared clonotypes between healthy human individuals. In replicate PCRs of unsorted PBMC, around 310 ng DNA, around 33,000 T cell genomes, was used. Method: immunoSEQ multiplex PCR; TCRdb's copy keeps in-frame clones and lacks some. The sample carries about 490,000 clones, around 80% recorded once. Regarding the study as a whole: Blood was the sole source, and tissue repertoires probably differ.

The chain recombines TRBV4-2 with TRBJ1-5; D possibly corresponds to TRBD1 (5 bases). The specimen was PBMCs. This TCR came from a woman in her 40s in good health. Some clones in this sample may be carry-over from other donors' samples. The CDR3 DNA reads as TGTGCCAGCAGCCAAGGCCGGGACTCCCAGCATTTT. Translation gives CASSQGRDSQHF.